The present T cell receptor beta chain was sequenced within a study of naive and memory T cell subsets. A UMI-containing oligonucleotide was joined by 3' ligation to the TCR cDNA template. Adult healthy volunteers gave 2.5 ml peripheral blood for whole-blood RNA. Worth noting for this clonotype: Its target is unknown.

The SP2 primer and nested alpha and beta constant region primers amplified ligated cDNA in four rounds. Reverse transcription of blood and skin TCR RNA was primed at alpha and beta constant regions. A single record per CDR3 protein comes from TCRdb applying MiXCR to the 5' RACE reads. This table has approximately 52,000 distinct CDR3 sequences, about 4.8% appearing once. Study results and limitations: Potentially, T cell activation and differentiation skew this RNA-based measurement.

The clonotype was recovered from a female donor in good health.

CDR3 sequence (DNA): TGCGCCAGCAGTCAATTGGACAGTCCAGAAGAGACCCAGTACTTC. Residues: CASSQLDSPEETQYF. The J gene is TRBJ2-5, the V gene TRBV23-1; possibly TRBD1 for D (6 bases). TRBV23-1 is an ORF for which the function is uncertain. This CDR3 contains 15 residues. V was pared by 1 base and J by 3 bases, with 12 bases between.